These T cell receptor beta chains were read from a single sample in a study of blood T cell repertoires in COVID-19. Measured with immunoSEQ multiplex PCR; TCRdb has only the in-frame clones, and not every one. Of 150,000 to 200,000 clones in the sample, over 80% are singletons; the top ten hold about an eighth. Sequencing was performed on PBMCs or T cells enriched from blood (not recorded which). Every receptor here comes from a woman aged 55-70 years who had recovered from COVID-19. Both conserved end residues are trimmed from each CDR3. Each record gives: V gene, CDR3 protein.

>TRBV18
ASSPPSRGARTDTQY
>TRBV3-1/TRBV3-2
ASSQVGGPASPLH
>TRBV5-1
ASSRFAGSIPSGANVLT
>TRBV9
ASSVGPNEQF
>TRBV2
ASSKERGLTYEQY
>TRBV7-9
ASSLQAGGPYEQY
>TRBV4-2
ASSQSGGTEAF
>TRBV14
ASSQASGRLYEQY
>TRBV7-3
ASSLTGARNEKLF
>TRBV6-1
ASSDKRREELAKNIQY
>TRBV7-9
ASSLSGDYGYT
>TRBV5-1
ASSVGTEFPEAF
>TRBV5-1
ASSLSTITDTQY
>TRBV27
ASSPLTGSSGNTIY
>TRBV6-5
ASSRLGGEGTEAF
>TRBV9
ASSVGGRYGYT
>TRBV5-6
ASSFWGLNSPLH
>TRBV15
ATSPETGINTEAF
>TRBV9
ASSRSGAYEQY
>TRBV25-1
ASSGVWEEVNTIY
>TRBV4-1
ASSQDLRGAWETQY
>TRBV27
ASRRQGEDYGYT
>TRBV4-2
ASSQDQRMDEQY
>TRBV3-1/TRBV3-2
ASSQGGLSYNEQF
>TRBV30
AWSAGTGAANYGYT
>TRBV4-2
ASSSGTSGRVETQY
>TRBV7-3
ASSPGQGETQY
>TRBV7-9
ASSLVPAYEQY
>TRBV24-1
ATSDSRGSGNTIY
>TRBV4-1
ASSQGAGVEQY
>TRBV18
ASSPLAGATDTQY